Listed below are T cell receptor beta chains from one sample, sequenced in a study of blood T cells in healthy people across ages. One entry per CDR3 protein results from TCRdb running MiXCR on the 5' RACE reads. The sample lists hundreds of thousands of distinct CDR3 sequences; around 54% were seen once. Sequencing was done on a sample of blood. Receptors originate from a man aged 55 to 70 in good health. Each CDR3 is given with its conserved first and last residue. The order of the fields is CDR3 protein, J gene, V gene.

CDR3: CSAVGPQQYF
J: TRBJ2-5
V: TRBV20-1

CDR3: CASSPGGRVNYGYTF
J: TRBJ1-2
V: TRBV28

CDR3: CSARVSAAQETQYF
J: TRBJ2-5
V: TRBV20-1

CDR3: CSVYTTKGADTQYF
J: TRBJ2-3
V: TRBV29-1

CDR3: CASSLGDRRRQETQYF
J: TRBJ2-5
V: TRBV7-2

CDR3: CSARTPTMIHYGYTF
J: TRBJ1-2
V: TRBV20-1

CDR3: CSVGRQGRETQYF
J: TRBJ2-5
V: TRBV29-1

CDR3: CAISEGATNEKLFF
J: TRBJ1-4
V: TRBV10-3

CDR3: CASSPGQDFYGYTF
J: TRBJ1-2
V: TRBV18

CDR3: CASRPGGFYGYTF
J: TRBJ1-2
V: TRBV6-1

CDR3: CSVQGGTPYTEAFF
J: TRBJ1-1
V: TRBV29-1

CDR3: CASSRTGLFDEQYF
J: TRBJ2-7
V: TRBV7-9

CDR3: CASSQAWGGDQPQHF
J: TRBJ1-5
V: TRBV4-1

CDR3: CASSYQDGAEGTQYF
J: TRBJ2-3
V: TRBV6-6

CDR3: CSAIVFSGGPYNEQFF
J: TRBJ2-1
V: TRBV20-1

CDR3: CASSDSVEVGQPQHF
J: TRBJ1-5
V: TRBV18

CDR3: CASTTGDRGSKRNYGYTF
J: TRBJ1-2
V: TRBV6-1

CDR3: CATSGDLYNEQFF
J: TRBJ2-1
V: TRBV24-1

CDR3: CASSLTSGRYEQYF
J: NA
V: TRBV3-1

CDR3: CASSEAGTGGNQPQHF
J: TRBJ1-5
V: TRBV2

CDR3: CASGGPEETQYF
J: TRBJ2-5
V: TRBV11-2

CDR3: CASTGEGYEQYF
J: TRBJ2-7
V: TRBV2

CDR3: CASSHGQAQGGYTF
J: TRBJ1-2
V: TRBV14

CDR3: CAISESRGETQYF
J: TRBJ2-5
V: TRBV10-3

CDR3: CASSLWGGNQPQHF
J: TRBJ1-5
V: TRBV7-2

CDR3: CASSSKGRDIRISYEQYF
J: TRBJ2-7
V: TRBV11-2

CDR3: CASREGQGMHNEQFF
J: TRBJ2-1
V: TRBV5-5

CDR3: CATSLEMEEQETQYF
J: TRBJ2-5
V: TRBV15

CDR3: CASSYSTGKETQYF
J: TRBJ2-5
V: TRBV6-2/TRBV6-3

CDR3: CASSATGANNEQFF
J: TRBJ2-1
V: TRBV5-1

CDR3: CSATSNRDLAKNIQYF
J: TRBJ2-4
V: TRBV20-1

CDR3: CSASGQGLETQYF
J: TRBJ2-5
V: TRBV20-1

CDR3: CSVAGAANYGYTF
J: TRBJ1-2
V: TRBV29-1

CDR3: CTSSPGTYDEKLFF
J: TRBJ1-4
V: TRBV13

CDR3: CASSQAPYNGYGYTF
J: TRBJ1-2
V: TRBV3-1

CDR3: CASSPRQGARPQETQYF
J: TRBJ2-5
V: TRBV11-2

CDR3: CSAPGGLAKNIQYF
J: TRBJ2-4
V: TRBV20-1